This T cell receptor (beta chain) comes out of a study of T cell responses to AZD1222 COVID-19 vaccine (dated by TCRdb to 2020 to 2023). For the wider study: A total of under 250 trial participants underwent TCR sequencing, of whom about 210 had received two doses of AZD1222 and around 25 had received two doses of the MenACWY control vaccine. Trial participants were enrolled into age subgroups of 18-55, 56-69 and 70-plus years, which contained around 150, 29 and 61 TCR-sequenced participants, respectively.

The time point label, as the study defines it: about 28 days (+/-7) after the second vaccine dose. AZD1222 recipients with second doses at about 4 weeks or about 12 weeks were pooled, because spike-specific TCR depth and breadth did not differ between schedules. Vaccinee samples came from UK trials COV001 and COV002, including a single-blind randomized controlled phase 2/3 trial of AZD1222 (ChAdOx1 nCoV-19) in healthy adults. Trial participant PBMC samples were collected at day 0 and day 28 after the second dose for TCRbeta chain sequencing. In its sample, this clone was seen a few times. This clone's antigen is unknown. Base qualities are missing; no much larger clone stands one base away. The germline V gene (reference sequence) specifies LGHDT as CDR1 and YNNKEL as CDR2. The CDR3 starts with the cysteine, ends with the phenylalanine, and has 15 residues. Only CDR3 DNA is held: 45 bases, read in frame from base 1. A distance of 12 bases separates the germline ends of V and J, which lose 3 bases and 1 base respectively.

General findings and caveats noted by the study authors: Vaccine-associated CD4 TCRs spanned the whole spike protein, with dominant responses in regions 160-218 and 743-854. Because no day 14 peak-response samples were available, the repertoires could be characterized only after the peak T cell response. The 56-69-year group was small, and its depth increase did not reach significance, likely because of low power. Most participants were white British and females outnumbered males, and the authors suggested that clonal diversity may have been underestimated. Reportedly, almost half of the unique spike-specific TCRs recognized epitopes lying outside the regions that are mutated in the B.1.351 and B.1.1.7 variants. Only a handful of AZD1222 recipients were SARS-CoV-2 seropositive at baseline, limiting conclusions about previously exposed vaccinees. After two AZD1222 doses, both the breadth and the depth of spike-specific TCRs were significantly higher than at day 0 and than in MenACWY recipients.

The CDR3 regions of human TCRbeta chains were analyzed by immunosequencing. Under the source paper's analysis protocol: TCRs in the repertoires were matched against a reference library of SARS-CoV-2-specific TCRs that had been generated with the MIRA antigen-specificity platform. Breadth was defined as the fraction of unique TCRs that were SARS-CoV-2-associated, and depth was defined as the fraction of total T cells that were SARS-CoV-2-associated. Each spike-specific TCR was assigned to its reactive spike region and to a CD4 or CD8 class using the MIRA data. Log10-transformed breadth and depth values were compared by one-way ANOVA with Sidak's multiple comparisons tests. The table was pulled from immuneACCESS by TCRdb, which kept in-frame rearrangements only. Such tables lose some clones; where checked, under half of the loss comes from unresolved V genes, and the rest has no known cause. For V, J and clone size, that table is used; D and trimming come from the DNA. Recorded for this sample are about 150,000 clones; around 90% of them occurred a single time. The leading ten clones occupy about 3.3% of the sample.

This receptor was taken from an adult who received the AZD1222 COVID-19 vaccine. The V gene is TRBV3-1 (or the pseudogene TRBV3-2) and the J gene is TRBJ2-5, and perhaps TRBD1 as D gene, on 6 matching bases. The starting material was peripheral blood, obtained 28 days after the second AZD1222 dose. The CDR3 region has the sequence CASSQPGDAQETQYF. The nucleotide sequence reads TGTGCCAGCAGCCAGCCAGGGGACGCCCAAGAGACCCAGTACTTC.